This T cell receptor beta chain was sequenced during a study of CD8+ T cells in alopecia areata. It was cDNA, reverse transcribed from extracted RNA, that served as the sequencing template. The table came from immunoSEQ multiplex PCR; TCRdb's copy has only in-frame clones and leaves some out. In the table there are 98,000 or so clones, 60% to 75% of which are singletons. The CDR3 is 16 amino acids. Germline CDR1 is MNHEY and CDR2 is SMNVEV (reference sequence). Trimming pared 3 bases from V and 1 base from J, leaving 14 bases between. The treatment: oral pan-JAK inhibitor, 5-10 mg twice daily. The chain has TRBV27 and TRBJ2-3; TRBD2 might be the D (5 bases). This specimen consisted of CD8+ T cells sorted from blood, obtained at week 4, from a patient treated with tofacitinib. The receptor was derived from a human donor with alopecia areata. DNA of the CDR3: TGTGCCAGCAGTTTTTCTGCGCTAGCTCGCACAGATACGCAGTATTTT. Its translation is CASSFSALARTDTQYF.